Listed here is a single T cell receptor (beta chain). Its antigen remains undetermined. Base qualities are not at hand, and no much larger clone is one base apart. The sample is drawn from a study of blood T cell repertoires in COVID-19 (dated by TCRdb to the early 2020s). About the full investigation: Samples covering the acute and convalescent phases of COVID-19 were provided by collaborators in the United States, Italy and Spain. Subjects who had been exposed to COVID-19, were actively infected with it, or had recovered from it provided the deeply sampled blood TCRbeta repertoires that made up the dataset. A freely available public database, intended as a resource for researchers studying the immune response to SARS-CoV-2, is where the repertoires were released. The prospective study material was composed of cDNA or gDNA derived from T cells, B-cell-depleted T cells, or PBMCs. Samples were obtained from the ongoing ImmuneRACE study (first 160 participants) and from 1,254 subjects provided by 6 global collaborators. HLA class I and class II types, where available, came from metadata supplied by the sample provider rather than from assay-based typing. A de-identified subject ID, COVID-19 status, age in years and sex were almost always included in the sample metadata. Overall results and qualifications from the work: The amount of clinical and demographic metadata varied by source and participant and was provided uncurated.

After removal of 5 bases from V and 6 bases from J, the junction retains 15 bases not matched to a gene. The cysteine opens and the phenylalanine closes a CDR3 of 18 amino acids. The sequence is cut down to CDR3 DNA, 54 bases in frame from base 1. CDR1 and CDR2, looked up from the germline V gene, are SGHTA and FQGNSA. Whole blood was collected in K2EDTA tubes by collaborating institutions according to the institutions' own protocols. For TCRbeta analysis, collaborators shipped samples in one of three forms: frozen whole blood, isolated PBMCs, or DNA extracted from either of those sample types. TCRbeta CDR3 regions were amplified from genomic DNA by means of the immunoSEQ Assay, a bias-controlled multiplex PCR. On the study's bioinformatics: Nucleated cell counts per sample were estimated from amplification of reference gene primers within the assay. To quantify the absolute abundance of each unique TCRbeta CDR3 rearrangement, sequence reads were collapsed and filtered. Productive Simpson clonality was computed per sample as the square root of Simpson's diversity index over productive rearrangements. This is the immuneACCESS table as TCRdb keeps it, with only in-frame sequences that have V and J called. A part of the clones is gone; compared with another copy, unresolved V genes explain less than half, and the rest is unexplained. V and J calls plus clone size are reproduced from that table; the DNA served to infer D and trimming. Present in this sample are over 75,000 clones, 90% to 95% of which were seen just once. Clones ranked in the top ten supply less than 2% of the sample.

Sequenced material: peripheral blood. The chain uses TRBV7-2 and TRBJ2-2, with TRBD2 matching 10 junction bases. This receptor was identified in a man in his sixties with acute or convalescent COVID-19. The DNA sequence is TGTGCCAGCAGCCCCCAACCCTACGATAGCGGGAGGTCCGGGGAGCTGTTTTTT. Its translation is CASSPQPYDSGRSGELFF.